What follows are 23 T cell receptor beta chains derived from one specimen sequenced in a study of blood T cell repertoires in COVID-19 (dated by TCRdb to 2018 to 2020). The library came from the immunoSEQ multiplex PCR assay. TCRdb took over this immuneACCESS table, retaining in-frame rearrangements with V and J assigned. Such tables are incomplete; in checked studies, under half of the missing clones stem from an unresolved V gene, and the remainder is unexplained. Within this sample are roughly 90,000 clones, with around four fifths of them counted one time only. The ten largest clones add up to 31% of the sample. The sample was peripheral blood. All receptors derive from a woman over 75 with active or convalescent COVID-19.

The CDR3 sequence: CASKGQGANYGYTF. DNA for the CDR3: TGCGCCAGCAAAGGACAGGGGGCTAACTATGGCTACACCTTC. The chain couples TRBV5-1 to TRBJ1-2; 10 bases are shared with TRBD1. Germline assignment: CDR1 SGHRS and CDR2 YFSETQ. The CDR3 is 14 residues long. V lost 6 bases, J lost 0 bases, and 2 bases stayed unmatched.

The chain combines TRBV5-1 with TRBJ1-4; 7 bases are shared with TRBD1. The CDR3 runs 15 residues. Germline loops: CDR1 SGHRS, CDR2 YFSETQ. J was trimmed by 3 bases and V by 0 bases; bases with no gene match: 2. The CDR3 reads CASSLGDRPNEKLFF. The DNA of the CDR3 is TGCGCCAGCAGCTTGGGGGACAGACCTAATGAAAAACTGTTTTTT.

This clone occurred once. The rearrangement links TRBV27 to TRBJ2-1; possibly TRBD2 for D (5 bases). The germline CDR1 and CDR2 sequences are MNHEY and SMNVEV (reference sequence). CDR3 length: 12 amino acids. V was trimmed by 7 bases and J by 8 bases, leaving 12 bases between them. Written as DNA, the CDR3 is TGTGCCAGCATGGGTACGAGGGATGAGCAGTTCTTC. Amino acids: CASMGTRDEQFF.

V usage is TRBV19 and J usage is TRBJ2-3; D is possibly TRBD2 (6 bases). CDR1 is LNHDA and CDR2 is SQIVND in the germline V gene (reference sequence). V was cut by 6 bases and J by 4 bases, with 17 bases left in between. CDR3 size: 15 residues. The CDR3 DNA reads TGTGCCAGTAGCCGGGACTCGCAGTACGCAGATACGCAGTATTTT. Encoded protein: CASSRDSQYADTQYF. Drawing the rest from reference TRBV19 and TRBJ2-3, the complete variable domain is DGGITQSPKYLFRKEGQNVTLSCEQNLNHDAMYWYRQDPGQGLRLIYYSQIVNDFQKGDIAEGYSVSREKKESFPLTVTSAQKNPTAFYLCASSRDSQYADTQYFGPGTRLTVL.

The gene calls are TRBV28 and TRBJ2-5; tentatively, D is TRBD2 (6 bases). The length of the CDR3 is 14 residues. Germline V gene sequence: CDR1 MDHEN, CDR2 SYDVKM. The V end was cut by 5 bases, the J end by 7 bases, with 17 bases between. CDR3 coding DNA: TGTGCCAGCAGTGGGGGGACGGCATGGGGGACCCAGTACTTC. Amino acid sequence: CASSGGTAWGTQYF.

In this sample, this clone turned up a few times. The chain combines TRBV28 with TRBJ1-5; D unresolved. Germline lookup yields CDR1 MDHEN and CDR2 SYDVKM. Trimming left V 5 bases short and J 1 base short, with 12 bases between. CDR3 length equals 15 residues. The CDR3: CASSPSASSNQPQHF. CDR3 coding DNA: TGTGCCAGCAGTCCCTCCGCGAGCAGCAATCAGCCCCAGCATTTT.

The rearrangement links TRBV19 to TRBJ2-1, with TRBD2 identical over 10 bases. Trimming removed 6 bases from V and 8 bases from J; junction bases left unmatched: 13. The germline CDR1 and CDR2 sequences are LNHDA and SQIVND (reference sequence). There are 16 residues in the CDR3. CDR3 sequence: CASRRISGGAVDEQFF. In nucleotides, the CDR3 is TGTGCCAGTAGGCGGATAAGCGGGGGGGCCGTGGATGAGCAGTTCTTC.

The rearrangement joins TRBV6-5 to TRBJ1-2; D uncertain. The CDR3 is 12 residues long. Trimming stripped 8 bases from V and 7 bases from J, with 14 bases between. The germline V gene encodes CDR1 MNHEY and CDR2 SVGAGI. The CDR3 protein is CASDRAMSGYTF. In nucleotides, the CDR3 is TGTGCCAGCGATAGAGCAATGAGTGGCTACACCTTC.

This sequence joins TRBV7-9 and TRBJ2-1; D is perhaps TRBD2 (6 bases). This CDR3 spans 16 amino acids. V lost 0 bases and J lost 5, with 14 bases in between. The germline gives CDR1 SEHNR, CDR2 FQNEAQ (reference sequence). This CDR3 reads CASSLAWSSVDNEQFF. CDR3 nucleotides: TGTGCCAGCAGCTTAGCGTGGTCTAGCGTTGACAATGAGCAGTTCTTC.

V usage is TRBV11-3 and J usage is TRBJ1-1, with TRBD1 matching 11 bases. V lost 5 bases and J lost 0; bases outside the gene matches: 14. The CDR3 is 19 residues long. Per the germline V gene, CDR1 is SGHNT and CDR2 is YENEEA. CDR3 sequence reads: CASSPREGQGGNLNTEAFF. As DNA, the CDR3 is TGTGCCAGCAGCCCGCGGGAGGGACAGGGGGGGAATTTGAACACTGAAGCTTTCTTT.

This chain joins TRBV5-1 and TRBJ2-3, with D perhaps TRBD2 (5 bases). CDR3 length: 16 residues. Germline CDR1 reads SGHRS; CDR2 reads YFSETQ. Trimming shortened V by 2 bases and J by 3 bases, and 16 bases separated the two germline ends. The CDR3, as DNA: TGCGCCAGCAGCTTCGAGCTGGGAGACACTACAGATACGCAGTATTTT. Translating it yields CASSFELGDTTDTQYF.

V is TRBV15 and J is TRBJ2-7; 7 bases fit TRBD1. Per germline, CDR1 LNHNV and CDR2 YYDKDF (reference sequence). Losses at the gene ends were 1 base for V and 2 bases for J; bases not matched to a gene: 5. This CDR3 has 15 residues. CDR3 protein: CATSRVPGTAYEQYF. The CDR3 DNA reads TGTGCCACCAGCAGAGTTCCCGGGACAGCCTACGAGCAGTACTTC. Variable domain in full (rest from reference TRBV15 and TRBJ2-7): DAMVIQNPRYQVTQFGKPVTLSCSQTLNHNVMYWYQQKSSQAPKLLFHYYDKDFNNEADTPDNFQSRRPNTSFCFLDIRSPGLGDTAMYLCATSRVPGTAYEQYFGPGTRLTVT.

J is TRBJ2-1 and V is TRBV4-2, with TRBD2 matching 9 bases. Germline CDR1 is LGHNA and CDR2 is YNFKEQ. CDR3 length equals 17 residues. J lost 8 bases, V lost 0 bases, and 11 bases had no gene match. CDR3 loop: CASSQDLGREGRYEQFF. The DNA of the CDR3 is TGTGCCAGCAGCCAAGATCTTGGGCGGGAGGGCCGTTATGAGCAGTTCTTC.

This chain links TRBV19 with TRBJ1-5; D uncertain. Germline-derived CDR1 and CDR2 are LNHDA and SQIVND (reference sequence). CDR3 length equals 13 residues. The V and J ends lost 3 bases and 6 bases respectively, with 9 bases between them. CDR3 sequence (DNA): TGTGCCAGTAGTATGTCTGGTAGTCAGCCCCAGCATTTT. This codes for CASSMSGSQPQHF.

This chain uses TRBV28 with TRBJ2-5, with D possibly being TRBD1 (5 bases). The germline CDR1 and CDR2 sequences are MDHEN and SYDVKM. Trimming took off 4 bases at V and 7 bases at J, with 13 bases between the two ends. The CDR3 spans 13 residues. This CDR3 reads CASSSRSQGTQYF. Written as DNA, the CDR3 is TGTGCCAGCAGTTCCCGGTCCCAGGGGACCCAGTACTTC. The full variable domain, with the rest looked up from reference TRBV28 and TRBJ2-5, is DVKVTQSSRYLVKRTGEKVFLECVQDMDHENMFWYRQDPGLGLRLIYFSYDVKMKEKGDIPEGYSVSREKKERFSLILESASTNQTSMYLCASSSRSQGTQYFGPGTRLLVL.

The chain uses TRBV7-8 and TRBJ2-7; 11 positions match TRBD1. Germline CDR1 is SGHVS and CDR2 is FQNEAQ. The CDR3 contains 13 residues. V was pared by 3 bases and J by 6 bases, with 1 base of the junction left unmatched. CDR3 amino acids: CASSFGTGGEQYF. The CDR3 DNA reads TGTGCCAGCAGCTTTGGGACAGGGGGCGAGCAGTACTTC.

The J gene is TRBJ2-7, the V gene TRBV12-3 or TRBV12-4; 7 bases agree with TRBD2. The CDR3 contains 12 residues. Germline trimming cut 6 bases from V and 5 bases from J; bases unmatched to any gene: 4. The CDR3 nucleotides are TGTGCCAGCAGGGGGGGGATTGACGAGCAGTACTTC. This sequence encodes CASRGGIDEQYF.

The chain carries TRBV2 and TRBJ1-1; D gene uncertain. Per the germline V gene, CDR1 is SNHLY and CDR2 is FYNNEI. The CDR3 is 12 residues long. The CDR3 DNA is TGTGTCACGAGGTCGGGGAGCACTGAAGCTTTCTTT. This gives the protein CVTRSGSTEAFF.

The chain couples TRBV29-1 to TRBJ2-7, with 12 bases matching TRBD2. Unmatched junction bases numbered 2, after V lost 5 bases and J lost 3 bases. CDR3 size: 13 residues. Germline lookup yields CDR1 SQVTM and CDR2 ANQGSEA. The CDR3 loop is CSVTSGGFYEQYF. Written as DNA, the CDR3 is TGCAGCGTTACTAGCGGGGGGTTCTACGAGCAGTACTTC.

The rearrangement links TRBV11-2 to TRBJ1-4; a weak D match, TRBD1 (5 bases). The germline V gene encodes CDR1 SGHAT and CDR2 FQNNGV. Trimming pared 4 bases from V and 4 bases from J, leaving 13 bases between. This CDR3 has 15 amino acids. CDR3 residues: CASSSYTGGNEKLFF. The CDR3 bases are TGTGCCAGCAGCTCATACACGGGGGGTAATGAAAAACTGTTTTTT. Looking up the rest from reference TRBV11-2 and TRBJ1-4 gives the full variable domain: EAGVAQSPRYKIIEKRQSVAFWCNPISGHATLYWYQQILGQGPKLLIQFQNNGVVDDSQLPKDRFSAERLKGVDSTLKIQPAKLEDSAVYLCASSSYTGGNEKLFFGSGTQLSVL.

The chain uses TRBV18 and TRBJ1-5; tentatively, D is TRBD1 (6 bases). V gave up 3 bases and J gave up 6 bases, with 15 bases separating them. In germline, CDR1 is KGHSH, CDR2 LQKENI. This CDR3 is built from 15 residues. The DNA for the CDR3 is TGTGCCAGCTCACCCACTGACAGGAGAGGTCAGCCCCAGCATTTT. It specifies CASSPTDRRGQPQHF. Looking up the rest from reference TRBV18 and TRBJ1-5 gives the full variable domain: NAGVMQNPRHLVRRRGQEARLRCSPMKGHSHVYWYRQLPEEGLKFMVYLQKENIIDESGMPKERFSAEFPKEGPSILRIQQVVRGDSAAYFCASSPTDRRGQPQHFGDGTRLSIL.

The genes are TRBV9 and TRBJ1-1, with D maybe TRBD1 (6 bases). The CDR3 spans 13 residues. Trimming shortened V by 0 bases and J by 11 bases, and 14 bases separated the two germline ends. Germline-derived CDR1 and CDR2 are SGDLS and YYNGEE. CDR3 residues: CASSVEAGAPAFF. CDR3 DNA: TGTGCCAGCAGCGTAGAAGCAGGGGCCCCTGCTTTCTTT.

The chain joins TRBV28 to TRBJ2-7, with no clear D. The CDR3 has 14 amino acids. The germline V and J ends were trimmed by 1 base and 4 bases, with 11 bases remaining between them. Germline assignment: CDR1 MDHEN and CDR2 SYDVKM. Here the CDR3 reads CASSLSGPSYEQYF. For the CDR3, the DNA is TGTGCCAGCAGTTTATCAGGTCCCTCGTACGAGCAGTACTTC.